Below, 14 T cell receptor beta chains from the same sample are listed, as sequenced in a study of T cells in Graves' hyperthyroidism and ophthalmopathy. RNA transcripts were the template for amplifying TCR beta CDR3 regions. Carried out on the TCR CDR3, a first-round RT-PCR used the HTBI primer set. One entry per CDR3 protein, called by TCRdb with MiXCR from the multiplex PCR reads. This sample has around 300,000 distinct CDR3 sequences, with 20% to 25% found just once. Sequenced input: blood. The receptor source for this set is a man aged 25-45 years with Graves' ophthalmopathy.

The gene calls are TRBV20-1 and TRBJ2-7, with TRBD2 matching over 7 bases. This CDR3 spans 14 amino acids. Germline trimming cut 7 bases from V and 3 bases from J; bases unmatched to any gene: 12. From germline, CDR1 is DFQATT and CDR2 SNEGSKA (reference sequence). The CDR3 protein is CSVQIRGSLYEQYF. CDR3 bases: TGCAGTGTTCAAATCCGCGGGAGTCTCTACGAGCAGTACTTC.

The CDR3 loop is CSARDIRGDTEAFF. As DNA, the CDR3 is TGCAGTGCTAGAGATATAAGGGGAGACACTGAAGCTTTCTTT. The chain couples TRBV20-1 to TRBJ1-1; the D gene is possibly TRBD1 (5 bases). V dropped 0 bases and J dropped 3 bases, with 11 bases sitting between them. Germline lookup yields CDR1 DFQATT and CDR2 SNEGSKA (reference sequence). The CDR3 loop spans 14 amino acids.

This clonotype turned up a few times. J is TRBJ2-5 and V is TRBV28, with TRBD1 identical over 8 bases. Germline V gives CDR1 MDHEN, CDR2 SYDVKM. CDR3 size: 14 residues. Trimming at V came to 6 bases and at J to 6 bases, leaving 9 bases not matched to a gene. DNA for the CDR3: TGTGCCAGCAGCCAGGGGGGACAGGCGAAGACCCAGTACTTC. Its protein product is CASSQGGQAKTQYF. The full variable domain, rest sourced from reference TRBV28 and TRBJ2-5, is DVKVTQSSRYLVKRTGEKVFLECVQDMDHENMFWYRQDPGLGLRLIYFSYDVKMKEKGDIPEGYSVSREKKERFSLILESASTNQTSMYLCASSQGGQAKTQYFGPGTRLLVL.

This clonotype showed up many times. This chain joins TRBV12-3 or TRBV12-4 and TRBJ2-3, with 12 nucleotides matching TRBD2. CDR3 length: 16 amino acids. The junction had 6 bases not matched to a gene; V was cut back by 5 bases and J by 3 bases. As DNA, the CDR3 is TGTGCCAGCAGTCCGCTAGCGGGAGGGCCGACAGATACGCAGTATTTT. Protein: CASSPLAGGPTDTQYF.

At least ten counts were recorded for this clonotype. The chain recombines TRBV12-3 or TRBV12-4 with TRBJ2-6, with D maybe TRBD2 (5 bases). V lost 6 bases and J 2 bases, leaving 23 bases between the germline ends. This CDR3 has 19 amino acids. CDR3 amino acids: CASSLLRRGPGAGANVLTF. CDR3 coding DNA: TGTGCCAGCAGCCTTCTCAGGCGCGGGCCTGGGGCTGGGGCCAACGTCCTGACTTTC.

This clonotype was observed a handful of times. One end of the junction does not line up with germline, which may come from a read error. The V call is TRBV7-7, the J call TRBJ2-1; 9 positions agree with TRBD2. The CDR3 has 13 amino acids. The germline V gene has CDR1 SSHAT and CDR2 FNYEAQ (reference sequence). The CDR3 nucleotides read TGTGCTAGCAGCTTAGCGACTAGCGGTGAGCAGTTCTTC. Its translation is CASSLATSGEQFF.

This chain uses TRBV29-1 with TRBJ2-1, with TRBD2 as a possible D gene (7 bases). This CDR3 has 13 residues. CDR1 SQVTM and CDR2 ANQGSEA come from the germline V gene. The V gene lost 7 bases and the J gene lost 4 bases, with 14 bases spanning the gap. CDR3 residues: CSAGGISYNEQFF. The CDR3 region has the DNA TGCAGCGCGGGGGGCATCAGTTACAATGAGCAGTTCTTC.

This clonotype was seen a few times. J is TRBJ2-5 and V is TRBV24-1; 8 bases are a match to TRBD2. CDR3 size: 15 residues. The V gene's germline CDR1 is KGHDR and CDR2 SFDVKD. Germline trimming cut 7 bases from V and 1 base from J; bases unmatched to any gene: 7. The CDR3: CATRVGTRGQETQYF. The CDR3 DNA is TGTGCCACCAGGGTAGGGACTAGGGGCCAAGAGACCCAGTACTTC.

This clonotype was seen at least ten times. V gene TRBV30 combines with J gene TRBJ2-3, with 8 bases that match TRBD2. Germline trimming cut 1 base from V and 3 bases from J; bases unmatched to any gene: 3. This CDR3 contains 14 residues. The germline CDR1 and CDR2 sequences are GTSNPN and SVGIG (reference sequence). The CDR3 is CAWSEGTRTDTQYF. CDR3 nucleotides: TGTGCCTGGAGTGAAGGGACTAGGACAGATACGCAGTATTTT.

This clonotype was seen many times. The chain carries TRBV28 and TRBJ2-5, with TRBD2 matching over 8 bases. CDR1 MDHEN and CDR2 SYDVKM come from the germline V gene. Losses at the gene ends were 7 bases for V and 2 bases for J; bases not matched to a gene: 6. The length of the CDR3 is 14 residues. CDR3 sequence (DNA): TGTGCCAGCACCCCGGGGGGGTTTCAAGAGACCCAGTACTTC. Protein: CASTPGGFQETQYF.

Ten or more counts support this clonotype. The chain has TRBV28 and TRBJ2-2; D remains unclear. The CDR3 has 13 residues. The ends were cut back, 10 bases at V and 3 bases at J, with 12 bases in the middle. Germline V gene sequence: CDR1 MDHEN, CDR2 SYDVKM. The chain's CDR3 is CATMTLHTGELFF. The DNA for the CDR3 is TGTGCCACCATGACACTACACACCGGGGAGCTGTTTTTT.

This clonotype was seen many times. In DNA form, the CDR3 reads TGTGCCAGCAGTCGGAGCAGCTATAGCAATCAGCCCCAGCATTTT. Residues: CASSRSSYSNQPQHF. This rearrangement joins TRBV12-3 or TRBV12-4 to TRBJ1-5, with no clear D. V was cut by 5 bases and J by 0 bases, with 11 bases left in between. The CDR3 is 15 amino acids.

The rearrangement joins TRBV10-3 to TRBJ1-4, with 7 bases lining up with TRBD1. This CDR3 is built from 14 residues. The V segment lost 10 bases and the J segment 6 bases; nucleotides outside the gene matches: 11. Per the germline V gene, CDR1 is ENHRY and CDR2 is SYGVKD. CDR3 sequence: CATWPGQRDEKLFF. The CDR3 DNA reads TGTGCCACCTGGCCGGGACAGAGGGATGAAAAACTGTTTTTT.

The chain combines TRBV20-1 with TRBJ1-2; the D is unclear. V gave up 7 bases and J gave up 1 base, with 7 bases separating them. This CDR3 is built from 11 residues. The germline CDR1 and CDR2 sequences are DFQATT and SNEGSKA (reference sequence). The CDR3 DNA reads TGCAGTGTGCAGTTTAACTATGGCTACACCTTC. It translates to CSVQFNYGYTF.